This T cell receptor beta chain was sequenced during a study of control samples from healthy donors and cancer patients. This clone has only one observation. The V end lost 5 bases, the J end lost 0 bases, and 10 bases lay between the germline ends. Germline assignment: CDR1 SEHNR and CDR2 FQNEAQ (reference sequence). The CDR3 length is 14 residues. Sequencing used immunoSEQ multiplex PCR; TCRdb keeps in-frame clones, though not all of them. In the table there are 95,000 to 150,000 clones, roughly 91% of which are singletons. This sequence was found in a man aged 40-49 years in good health. Input material: blood. The rearrangement joins TRBV7-9 to TRBJ1-1, with D uncertain. CDR3 nucleotides: TGTGCCAGCAGCGCCTTTTTCGTGAACACTGAAGCTTTCTTT. Its protein product is CASSAFFVNTEAFF.